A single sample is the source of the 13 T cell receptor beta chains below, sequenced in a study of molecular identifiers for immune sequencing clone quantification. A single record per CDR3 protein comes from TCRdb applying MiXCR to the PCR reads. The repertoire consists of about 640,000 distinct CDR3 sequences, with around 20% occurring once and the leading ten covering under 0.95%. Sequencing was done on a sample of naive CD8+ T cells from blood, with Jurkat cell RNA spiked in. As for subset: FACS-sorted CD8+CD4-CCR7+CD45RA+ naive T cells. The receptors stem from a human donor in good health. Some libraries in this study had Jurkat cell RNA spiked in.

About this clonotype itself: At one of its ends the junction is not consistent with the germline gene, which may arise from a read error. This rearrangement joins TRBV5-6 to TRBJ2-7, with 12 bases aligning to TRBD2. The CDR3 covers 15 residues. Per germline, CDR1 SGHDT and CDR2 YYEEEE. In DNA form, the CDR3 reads TGTGCCAGCAGCTTGGAGCTAGCGGGGGGGCTCGAGCAGCACTTC. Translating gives CASSLELAGGLEQHF. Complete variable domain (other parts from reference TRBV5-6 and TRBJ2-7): DAGVTQSPTHLIKTRGQQVTLRCSPKSGHDTVSWYQQALGQGPQFIFQYYEEEERQRGNFPDRFSGHQFPNYSSELNVNALLLGDSALYLCASSLELAGGLEQHFGPGTRLTVT.

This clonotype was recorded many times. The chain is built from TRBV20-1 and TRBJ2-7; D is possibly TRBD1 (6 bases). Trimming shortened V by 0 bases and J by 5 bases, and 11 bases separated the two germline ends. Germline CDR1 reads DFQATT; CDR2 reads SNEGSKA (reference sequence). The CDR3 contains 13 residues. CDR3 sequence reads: CSARDQGWDEQYF. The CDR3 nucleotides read TGCAGTGCTAGAGATCAGGGGTGGGACGAGCAGTACTTC.

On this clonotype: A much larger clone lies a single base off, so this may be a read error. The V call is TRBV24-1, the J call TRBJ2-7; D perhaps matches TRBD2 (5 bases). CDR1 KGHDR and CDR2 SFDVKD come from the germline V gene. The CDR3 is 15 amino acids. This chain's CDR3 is CATSDNKDGSREQCF. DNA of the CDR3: TGTGCCACCAGTGATAATAAGGACGGATCTAGGGAGCAGTGCTTC.

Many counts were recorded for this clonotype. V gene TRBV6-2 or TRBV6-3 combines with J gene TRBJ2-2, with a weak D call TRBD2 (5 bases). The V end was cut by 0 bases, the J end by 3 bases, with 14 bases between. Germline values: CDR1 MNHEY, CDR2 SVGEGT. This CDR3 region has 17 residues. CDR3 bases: TGTGCCAGCAGTTACTCAAGGGCAGAGGGAGACACCGGGGAGCTGTTTTTT. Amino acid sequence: CASSYSRAEGDTGELFF.

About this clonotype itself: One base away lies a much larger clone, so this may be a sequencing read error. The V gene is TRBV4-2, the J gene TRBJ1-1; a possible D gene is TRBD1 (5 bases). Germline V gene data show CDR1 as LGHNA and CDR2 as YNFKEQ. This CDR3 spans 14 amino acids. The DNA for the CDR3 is TGTGCCAGCAGCCAAGCAGGGACTAACACTGAAGTTTTCTTT. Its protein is CASSQAGTNTEVFF.

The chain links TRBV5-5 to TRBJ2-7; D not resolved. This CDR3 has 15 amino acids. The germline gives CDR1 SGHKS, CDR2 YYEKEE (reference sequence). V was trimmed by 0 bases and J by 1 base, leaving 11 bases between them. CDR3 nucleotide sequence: TGTGCCAGCAGCTTGGTCGATTTGAGGTCCTACGAGCAGTACTTC. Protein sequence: CASSLVDLRSYEQYF.

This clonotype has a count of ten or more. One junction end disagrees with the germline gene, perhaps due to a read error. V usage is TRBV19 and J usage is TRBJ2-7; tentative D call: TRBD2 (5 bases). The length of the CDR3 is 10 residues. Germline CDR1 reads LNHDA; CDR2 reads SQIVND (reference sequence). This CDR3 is CASTAPRGNF. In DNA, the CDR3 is TGTGCCAGTACCGCGCCTCGGGGTAACTTC.

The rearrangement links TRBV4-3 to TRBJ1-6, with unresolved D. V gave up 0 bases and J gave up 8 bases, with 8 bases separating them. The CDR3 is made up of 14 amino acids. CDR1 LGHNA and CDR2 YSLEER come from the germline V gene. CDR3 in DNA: TGCGCCAGCAGCCAAGATCGTTTGGATTCACCCCTCCACTTT. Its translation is CASSQDRLDSPLHF.

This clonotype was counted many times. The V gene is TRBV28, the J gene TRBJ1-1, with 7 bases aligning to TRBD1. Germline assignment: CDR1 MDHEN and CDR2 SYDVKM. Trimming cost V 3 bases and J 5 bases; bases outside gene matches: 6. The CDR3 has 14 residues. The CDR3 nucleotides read TGTGCCAGCAGTTTGCAGGGGGTACAGACTGAAGCTTTCTTT. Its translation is CASSLQGVQTEAFF. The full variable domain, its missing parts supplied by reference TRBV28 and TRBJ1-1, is DVKVTQSSRYLVKRTGEKVFLECVQDMDHENMFWYRQDPGLGLRLIYFSYDVKMKEKGDIPEGYSVSREKKERFSLILESASTNQTSMYLCASSLQGVQTEAFFGQGTRLTVV.

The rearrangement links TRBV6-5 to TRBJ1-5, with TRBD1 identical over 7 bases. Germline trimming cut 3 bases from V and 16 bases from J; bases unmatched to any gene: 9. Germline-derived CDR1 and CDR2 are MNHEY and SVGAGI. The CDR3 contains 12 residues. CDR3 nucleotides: TGTGCCAGCAGTTATCCGGGACAGCCGGAACATTTT. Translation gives CASSYPGQPEHF.

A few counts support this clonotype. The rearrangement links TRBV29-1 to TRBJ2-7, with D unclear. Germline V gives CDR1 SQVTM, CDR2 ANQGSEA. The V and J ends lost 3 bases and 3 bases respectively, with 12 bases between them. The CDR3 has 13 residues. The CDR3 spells CSVEIQSDYEQYF. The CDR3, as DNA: TGCAGCGTTGAGATACAATCCGACTACGAGCAGTACTTC.

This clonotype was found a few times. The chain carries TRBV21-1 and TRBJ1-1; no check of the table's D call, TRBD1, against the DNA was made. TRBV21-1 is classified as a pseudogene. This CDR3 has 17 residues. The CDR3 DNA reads TGTGCCAGCAGCCTACTAAGGGGGGCCTATACGAACACTGAAGCTTTCTTT. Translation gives CASSLLRGAYTNTEAFF.

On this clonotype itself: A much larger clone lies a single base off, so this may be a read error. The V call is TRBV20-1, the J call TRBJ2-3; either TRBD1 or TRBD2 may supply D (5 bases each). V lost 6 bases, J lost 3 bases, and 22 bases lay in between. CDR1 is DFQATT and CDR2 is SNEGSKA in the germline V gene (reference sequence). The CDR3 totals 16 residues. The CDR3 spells CSAQDRDPLPTDTQYF. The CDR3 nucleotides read TGCAGTGCCCAAGACCGGGACCCTCTTCCAACAGATACGCAGTATTTT.